These 14 T cell receptor beta chains were all obtained from the same sample, sequenced in a study of PD-1 blockade in classical Hodgkin lymphoma. TCRdb's copy holds only in-frame clones and misses some; the assay was immunoSEQ multiplex PCR. The sample consists of some 100,000 clones, 93% of them appearing once. Time point noted: cycle 4 day 1 (C4D1), after 6 weeks of nivolumab. The patients all showed relapse after autologous stem cell transplantation, while their brentuximab vedotin exposure varied. Source: peripheral blood mononuclear cells (PBMCs), taken before the fourth cycle of nivolumab. The receptors here all came from a human donor with classical Hodgkin lymphoma.

The V gene is TRBV28, the J gene TRBJ1-2, with 9 bases matching TRBD1. J gave up 7 bases and V 4 bases, and 10 bases lay outside the gene matches. The CDR3 consists of 15 residues. Germline-derived CDR1 and CDR2 are MDHEN and SYDVKM. This CDR3 is CASSSDRGWIGGYTF. The CDR3 nucleotides are TGTGCCAGCAGTTCGGACAGGGGATGGATAGGTGGCTACACCTTC.

The chain joins TRBV30 to TRBJ1-2, with D tentatively TRBD1 (5 bases). Trimming took 2 bases from V and 4 from J, leaving 17 bases between them. Germline values: CDR1 GTSNPN, CDR2 SVGIG (reference sequence). The CDR3 consists of 15 residues. CDR3 residues: CAWSFRTRQSYGYTF. The CDR3 nucleotides read TGTGCCTGGAGTTTCCGCACCCGACAGTCCTATGGCTACACCTTC.

This chain connects TRBV2 to TRBJ2-5, with 9 bases identical to TRBD2. CDR1 and CDR2 from the germline V gene are SNHLY and FYNNEI. This CDR3 is 16 amino acids long. With 4 bases clipped from V and 1 base from J, the junction kept 7 bases outside the gene matches. CDR3 loop: CASSAGGRALQETQYF. The CDR3 DNA reads as TGTGCCAGCAGTGCAGGCGGGAGGGCCCTCCAAGAGACCCAGTACTTC.

The chain recombines TRBV28 with TRBJ2-7; tentative D call: TRBD1 (6 bases). CDR3 length equals 16 residues. V lost 5 bases, J lost 2 bases, and 19 bases lay in between. The germline gives CDR1 MDHEN, CDR2 SYDVKM. The CDR3 DNA follows: TGTGCCAGCAGTGTCCGTCTGGGACACCTACCCTACGAGCAGTACTTC. Protein product: CASSVRLGHLPYEQYF.

The CDR3 reads CASSLAQDSYGYTF. For the CDR3, the DNA is TGTGCCAGCAGCTTAGCGCAGGACTCCTATGGCTACACCTTC. The chain carries TRBV7-9 and TRBJ1-2; D gene unclear. The CDR3 has 14 residues. Germline V lookup: CDR1 SEHNR, CDR2 FQNEAQ (reference sequence). Deletions cut 0 bases from V and 4 bases from J, with 9 bases between. Full variable domain (rest looked up from reference TRBV7-9 and TRBJ1-2): DTGVSQNPRHKITKRGQNVTFRCDPISEHNRLYWYRQTLGQGPEFLTYFQNEAQLEKSRLLSDRFSAERPKGSFSTLEIQRTEQGDSAMYLCASSLAQDSYGYTFGSGTRLTVV.

V is TRBV7-9 and J is TRBJ2-7, with D uncertain. The CDR3 extends over 14 amino acids. Trimming removed 4 bases at V and 0 bases at J, with 10 bases between. CDR1 and CDR2 (germline): SEHNR, FQNEAQ (reference sequence). The CDR3 is CASSSTESSYEQYF. The CDR3 DNA reads TGTGCCAGCAGCTCGACGGAAAGCTCCTACGAGCAGTACTTC.

This sequence joins TRBV7-9 and TRBJ2-7, with D hard to call. Germline values: CDR1 SEHNR, CDR2 FQNEAQ (reference sequence). The CDR3 sequence is 17 residues long. The V end was cut by 6 bases, the J end by 6 bases, with 27 bases between. The CDR3 loop is CASRPTPPQAGFGEQYF. In DNA, the CDR3 is TGTGCCAGCAGGCCTACCCCCCCGCAGGCTGGATTCGGCGAGCAGTACTTC.

The CDR3 sequence is CASSLEVGVNYEQYF. The DNA of the CDR3 is TGTGCCAGCAGCTTGGAAGTAGGGGTAAACTACGAGCAGTACTTC. The chain recombines TRBV5-6 with TRBJ2-7; possibly TRBD1 for D (5 bases). V lost 0 bases, J lost 3 bases, and 13 bases lay in between. Germline loops: CDR1 SGHDT, CDR2 YYEEEE. The CDR3 is 15 amino acids.

The table lists this clone with a count of one. The V call is TRBV6-5, the J call TRBJ2-7; D gene uncertain. Trimming shortened V by 6 bases and J by 0 bases, and 12 bases separated the two germline ends. CDR1 and CDR2 from the germline V gene are MNHEY and SVGAGI. This CDR3 is 14 amino acids long. In DNA, the CDR3 is TGTGCCAGCAGCTCTGTACAGTTCTCCTACGAGCAGTACTTC. Translating it yields CASSSVQFSYEQYF.

The rearrangement joins TRBV2 to TRBJ2-1; 12 positions match TRBD1. The CDR3 is 14 amino acids. The ends lost 9 bases at V and 7 bases at J; junction bases unmatched: 7. In germline, CDR1 is SNHLY, CDR2 FYNNEI. The CDR3 sequence: CARTRDRGLNEQFF. The CDR3 coding sequence is TGTGCCAGGACTCGGGACAGGGGGCTGAATGAGCAGTTCTTC. Full variable domain (remainder filled in from reference TRBV2 and TRBJ2-1): EPEVTQTPSHQVTQMGQEVILRCVPISNHLYFYWYRQILGQKVEFLVSFYNNEISEKSEIFDDQFSVERPDGSNFTLKIRSTKLEDSAMYFCARTRDRGLNEQFFGPGTRLTVL.

This CDR3 reads CASSPQALGRLYGYTF. In nucleotides, the CDR3 is TGTGCCAGCAGTCCCCAAGCCCTCGGGAGGCTCTATGGCTACACCTTC. The chain couples TRBV25-1 to TRBJ1-2; D gene uncertain. This CDR3 is built from 16 residues. Trimming cost V 5 bases and J 4 bases, with 20 bases left between them. The V gene's germline CDR1 is MGHDK and CDR2 SYGVNS.

Points on this clone: The same CDR3 is also encoded by other DNA sequences in this sample. The J gene is TRBJ2-2, the V gene TRBV19; D unclear. The CDR3 is 12 residues long. The V gene lost 2 bases and the J gene lost 3 bases, with 1 base spanning the gap. CDR1 LNHDA and CDR2 SQIVND come from the germline V gene (reference sequence). The chain's CDR3 is CASSIYTGELFF. DNA of the CDR3: TGTGCCAGTAGTATATACACCGGGGAGCTGTTTTTT.

The J gene is TRBJ2-7, the V gene TRBV4-2; unclear D gene. The germline V and J ends were trimmed by 0 bases and 0 bases, with 9 bases remaining between them. Germline V gene data show CDR1 as LGHNA and CDR2 as YNFKEQ. The CDR3 consists of 15 residues. CDR3 DNA sequence: TGTGCCAGCAGCCAAGAGGCGGTTAGCTCCTACGAGCAGTACTTC. It is translated as CASSQEAVSSYEQYF.

This clone has just a few counts. The rearrangement links TRBV6-1 to TRBJ1-5, with D hard to call. The V gene's germline CDR1 is MNHNS and CDR2 SASEGT. Trimming removed 6 bases from V and 4 bases from J, with 10 bases in between. CDR3 length: 13 residues. CDR3 coding DNA: TGTGCCAGCAGGCACTCATCTAATCAGCCCCAGCATTTT. It yields the protein CASRHSSNQPQHF.